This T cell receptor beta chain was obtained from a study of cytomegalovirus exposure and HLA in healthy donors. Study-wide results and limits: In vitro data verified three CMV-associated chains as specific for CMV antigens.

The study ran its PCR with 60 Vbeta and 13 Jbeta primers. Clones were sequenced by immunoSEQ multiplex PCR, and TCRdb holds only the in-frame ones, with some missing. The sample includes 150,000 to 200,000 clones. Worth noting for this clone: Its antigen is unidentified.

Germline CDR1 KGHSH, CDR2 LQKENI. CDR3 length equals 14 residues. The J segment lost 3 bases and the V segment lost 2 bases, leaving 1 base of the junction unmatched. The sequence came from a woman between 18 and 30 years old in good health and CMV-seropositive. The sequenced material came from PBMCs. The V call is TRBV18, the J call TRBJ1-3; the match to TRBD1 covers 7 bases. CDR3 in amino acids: CASSPSGGGNTIYF. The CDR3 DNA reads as TGTGCCAGCTCACCATCAGGGGGTGGAAACACCATATATTTT.